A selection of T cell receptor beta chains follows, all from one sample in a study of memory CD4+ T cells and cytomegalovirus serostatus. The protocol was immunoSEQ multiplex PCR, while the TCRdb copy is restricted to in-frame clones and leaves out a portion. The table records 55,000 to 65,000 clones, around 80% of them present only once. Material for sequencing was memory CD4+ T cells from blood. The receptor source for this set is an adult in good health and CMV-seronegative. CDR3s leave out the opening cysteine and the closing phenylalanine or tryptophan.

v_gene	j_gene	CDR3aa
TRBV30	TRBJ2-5	AWSIAGGPQETQY
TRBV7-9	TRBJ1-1	ASSFGQGNTEAF
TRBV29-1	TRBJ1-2	SVGGVGSYGYT
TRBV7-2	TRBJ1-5	ASSPGQDHSNQPQH
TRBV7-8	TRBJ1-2	ASSATGGAYGYT
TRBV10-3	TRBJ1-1	AISPKGQNTEAF
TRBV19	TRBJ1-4	ASNAGTGGLGEKLF
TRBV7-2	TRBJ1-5	ASSLDRGFQPQH
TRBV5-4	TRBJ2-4	ASSFDRKNIQY
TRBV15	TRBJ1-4	ATSAGEQNEKLF
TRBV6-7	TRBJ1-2	ASSYTEDRGGLYGYT
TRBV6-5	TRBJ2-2	ASSEAGNGELF
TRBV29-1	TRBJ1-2	SVEQGTYGYT
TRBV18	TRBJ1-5	ASSPDGINQPQH
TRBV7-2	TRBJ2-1	ASTLGGRAYNEQF
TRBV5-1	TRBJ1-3	ASSPQTVSGNTIY
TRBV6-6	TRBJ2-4	ASRGQGAAKNIQY
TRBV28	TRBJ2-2	ASSFRTGPTGELF
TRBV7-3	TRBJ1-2	ASSLSGGRNYGYT
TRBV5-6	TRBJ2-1	ASTPSPRLLGPNEQF
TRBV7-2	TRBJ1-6	ASSPPLGTHSPLH
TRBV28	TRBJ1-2	ASSSAPGRANYGYT
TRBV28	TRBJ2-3	ASTEGGVDTQY
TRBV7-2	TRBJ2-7	ASSFLPETYEQY
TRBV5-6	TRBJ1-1	ASSVAPTGVTEAF
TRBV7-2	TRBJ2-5	ASSFRRGAQETQY
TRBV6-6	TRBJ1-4	ASTEGIREKLF